This is a list of T cell receptor beta chains from one sample in a study of cytomegalovirus exposure and HLA in healthy donors. Sequenced by immunoSEQ multiplex PCR; TCRdb stores in-frame clones only, minus some. Of around 170,000 clones listed, 80% are singletons. Sequenced material: PBMCs. The source of these receptors is a man between 35 and 55 years old in good health and CMV-seropositive. CDR3s include the opening cysteine and the closing phenylalanine or tryptophan. The order of the fields is D gene, J gene, V gene, CDR3 protein. D genes are given only for firm matches.

D gene: NA; J gene: TRBJ1-2; V gene: TRBV5-6; CDR3 protein: CASSLWNSPFYTF
D gene: NA; J gene: TRBJ1-5; V gene: TRBV6-1; CDR3 protein: CASSRVDQPQHF
D gene: TRBD2; J gene: TRBJ2-4; V gene: TRBV27; CDR3 protein: CASSSPGRVGKNIQYF
D gene: TRBD2; J gene: TRBJ2-5; V gene: TRBV30; CDR3 protein: CAWSVLAGGPETQYF
D gene: TRBD1; J gene: TRBJ2-3; V gene: TRBV4-1; CDR3 protein: CASSQTGGGGIRTDTQYF
D gene: NA; J gene: TRBJ1-2; V gene: TRBV29-1; CDR3 protein: CSVYRTGANYGYTF
D gene: NA; J gene: TRBJ2-5; V gene: TRBV11-3; CDR3 protein: CASSLVGEGPQYF
D gene: TRBD2; J gene: TRBJ2-3; V gene: TRBV19; CDR3 protein: CASSILRGSAIDTQYF
D gene: TRBD1; J gene: TRBJ2-7; V gene: TRBV7-9; CDR3 protein: CASSLSGQGPYEQYF
D gene: NA; J gene: TRBJ2-1; V gene: TRBV5-6; CDR3 protein: CASSLGGNEQFF
D gene: NA; J gene: TRBJ1-1; V gene: TRBV11-2; CDR3 protein: CASSLDRKYNHNTEAFF
D gene: TRBD2; J gene: TRBJ2-2; V gene: TRBV7-7; CDR3 protein: CASSSKAGGHTGELFF
D gene: TRBD1; J gene: TRBJ2-7; V gene: TRBV18; CDR3 protein: CASSPSGQAVNYEQYF
D gene: NA; J gene: TRBJ1-1; V gene: TRBV10-3; CDR3 protein: CAISLGGAEAFF
D gene: NA; J gene: TRBJ2-2; V gene: TRBV7-2; CDR3 protein: CASSLVATLNTGELFF
D gene: NA; J gene: TRBJ1-1; V gene: TRBV7-9; CDR3 protein: CASSTTQIRLYTEAFF
D gene: NA; J gene: NA; V gene: TRBV6-4; CDR3 protein: CASSDSAGAEQYF
D gene: NA; J gene: TRBJ2-5; V gene: TRBV27; CDR3 protein: CASTDGETQYF
D gene: NA; J gene: TRBJ2-1; V gene: TRBV5-1; CDR3 protein: CASSVTGSTSSYNEQFF
D gene: TRBD1; J gene: TRBJ1-1; V gene: TRBV27; CDR3 protein: CASSTKGAMNTEAFF
D gene: TRBD1; J gene: TRBJ1-1; V gene: TRBV9; CDR3 protein: CASSVGPGTVNTEAFF
D gene: NA; J gene: TRBJ1-2; V gene: TRBV7-8; CDR3 protein: CASSPGGRAEVTGYTF
D gene: NA; J gene: TRBJ2-2; V gene: TRBV15; CDR3 protein: CATSRDKLLAGELFF
D gene: NA; J gene: TRBJ2-3; V gene: TRBV11-2; CDR3 protein: CASSLDMSTDTQYF
D gene: TRBD1; J gene: TRBJ1-4; V gene: TRBV29-1; CDR3 protein: CSVEGTGANEKLFF
D gene: NA; J gene: TRBJ1-5; V gene: TRBV18; CDR3 protein: CASSLARVSNQPQHF
D gene: TRBD2; J gene: TRBJ2-5; V gene: TRBV28; CDR3 protein: CASQAGGPYQETQYF
D gene: TRBD1; J gene: TRBJ1-1; V gene: TRBV15; CDR3 protein: CATSTNRAGGTEAFF
D gene: TRBD1; J gene: TRBJ1-4; V gene: TRBV5-6; CDR3 protein: CASRRTGGDEKLFF
D gene: NA; J gene: TRBJ2-3; V gene: TRBV27; CDR3 protein: CASSLLNPDTQYF
D gene: NA; J gene: TRBJ1-1; V gene: TRBV5-1; CDR3 protein: CASSPGTPDTEAFF
D gene: NA; J gene: TRBJ2-1; V gene: TRBV7-9; CDR3 protein: CASSLWGGRSNEQFF
D gene: TRBD1; J gene: TRBJ2-5; V gene: TRBV15; CDR3 protein: CATSARDRGETQYF
D gene: TRBD1; J gene: TRBJ1-5; V gene: TRBV30; CDR3 protein: CAWRLGQGGQPQHF
D gene: TRBD1; J gene: TRBJ2-6; V gene: TRBV7-2; CDR3 protein: CASSLRTGAPSGANVLTF
D gene: NA; J gene: TRBJ2-7; V gene: TRBV28; CDR3 protein: CASSLVAAQSYEQYF
D gene: TRBD1; J gene: TRBJ1-1; V gene: TRBV7-9; CDR3 protein: CASKNAGTGEAFF
D gene: NA; J gene: TRBJ2-3; V gene: TRBV11-3; CDR3 protein: CASSHSTDTQYF
D gene: NA; J gene: TRBJ1-2; V gene: TRBV6-1; CDR3 protein: CASSGGANYGYTF
D gene: TRBD2; J gene: TRBJ2-1; V gene: TRBV19; CDR3 protein: CASSSLSGTSSNEQFF
D gene: TRBD2; J gene: TRBJ2-7; V gene: TRBV12-5; CDR3 protein: CASGSGGYYEQYF
D gene: NA; J gene: TRBJ2-7; V gene: TRBV6-5; CDR3 protein: CASSSGGRGYEQYF
D gene: TRBD1; J gene: TRBJ2-5; V gene: TRBV28; CDR3 protein: CASSPSPGQEETQYF
D gene: NA; J gene: NA; V gene: TRBV9; CDR3 protein: CASTRQESSYEQYF
D gene: TRBD1; J gene: TRBJ1-5; V gene: TRBV19; CDR3 protein: CASSSRDRVEPQHF
D gene: NA; J gene: TRBJ1-2; V gene: TRBV7-2; CDR3 protein: CASSPPGGVYGYTF
D gene: NA; J gene: TRBJ1-1; V gene: TRBV28; CDR3 protein: CASRAFTEAFF
D gene: NA; J gene: TRBJ2-6; V gene: TRBV25-1; CDR3 protein: CATTGSGANVLTF